The following is a TCR beta chain sequence with its context. The data belong to a study of control samples from healthy donors and cancer patients. Only in-frame clones appear in the TCRdb table, and some are missing; sequencing was by immunoSEQ multiplex PCR. In the table there are some 95,000 clones, 70% to 90% of which are singletons. Trimming removed 3 bases from V and 1 base from J; junction bases left unmatched: 8. From germline, CDR1 is LNHDA and CDR2 SQIVND (reference sequence). The CDR3 contains 16 residues. The sequence derives from a man aged 25 to 45 in good health. The sample comprised blood. This chain uses TRBV19 with TRBJ2-7; 8 bases map to TRBD1. CDR3 coding DNA: TGTGCCAGTAGTATGGACGGACAGGGAGGTTCCTACGAGCAGTACTTC. Translating it yields CASSMDGQGGSYEQYF.